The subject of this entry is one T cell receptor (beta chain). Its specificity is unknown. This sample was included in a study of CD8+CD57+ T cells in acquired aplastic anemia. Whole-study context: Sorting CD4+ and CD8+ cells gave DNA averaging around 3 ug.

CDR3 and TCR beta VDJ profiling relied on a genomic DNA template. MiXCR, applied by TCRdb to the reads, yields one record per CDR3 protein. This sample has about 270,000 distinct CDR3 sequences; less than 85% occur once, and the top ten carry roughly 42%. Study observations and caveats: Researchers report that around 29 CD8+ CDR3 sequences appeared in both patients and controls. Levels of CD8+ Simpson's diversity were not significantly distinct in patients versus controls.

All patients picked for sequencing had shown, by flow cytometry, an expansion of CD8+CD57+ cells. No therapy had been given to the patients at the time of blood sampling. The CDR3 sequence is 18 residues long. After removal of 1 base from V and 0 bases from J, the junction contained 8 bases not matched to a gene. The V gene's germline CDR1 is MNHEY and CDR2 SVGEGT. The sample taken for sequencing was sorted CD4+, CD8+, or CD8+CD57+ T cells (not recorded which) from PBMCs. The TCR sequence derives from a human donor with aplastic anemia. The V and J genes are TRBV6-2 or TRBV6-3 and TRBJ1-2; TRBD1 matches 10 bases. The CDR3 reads CASSYYALGTGANYGYTF. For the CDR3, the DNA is TGTGCCAGCAGTTACTATGCCCTAGGGACAGGGGCTAACTATGGCTACACCTTC.